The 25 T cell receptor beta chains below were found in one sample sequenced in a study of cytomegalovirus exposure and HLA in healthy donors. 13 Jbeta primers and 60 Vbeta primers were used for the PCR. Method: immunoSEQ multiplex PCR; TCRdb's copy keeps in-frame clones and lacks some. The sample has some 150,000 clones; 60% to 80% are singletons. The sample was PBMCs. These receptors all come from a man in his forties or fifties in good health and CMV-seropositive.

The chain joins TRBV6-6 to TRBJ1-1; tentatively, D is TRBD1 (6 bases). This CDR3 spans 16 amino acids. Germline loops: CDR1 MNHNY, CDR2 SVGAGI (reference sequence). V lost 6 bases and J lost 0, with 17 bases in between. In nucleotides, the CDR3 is TGTGCCAGCAGAACACAGGTGGGGGCCTTGAACACTGAAGCTTTCTTT. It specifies CASRTQVGALNTEAFF.

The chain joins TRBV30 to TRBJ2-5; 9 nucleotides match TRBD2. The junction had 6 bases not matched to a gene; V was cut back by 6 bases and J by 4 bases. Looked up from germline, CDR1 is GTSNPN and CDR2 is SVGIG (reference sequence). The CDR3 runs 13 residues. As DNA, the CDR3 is TGTGCCTGTTGGGGAGCGGGAGGAGAGACCCAGTACTTC. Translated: CACWGAGGETQYF.

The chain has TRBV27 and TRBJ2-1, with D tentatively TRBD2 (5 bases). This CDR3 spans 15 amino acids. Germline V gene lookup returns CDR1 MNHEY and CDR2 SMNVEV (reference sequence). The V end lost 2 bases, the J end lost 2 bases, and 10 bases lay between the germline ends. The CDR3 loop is CASSLRGLAYNEQFF. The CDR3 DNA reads TGTGCCAGCAGTTTAAGAGGACTTGCCTACAATGAGCAGTTCTTC.

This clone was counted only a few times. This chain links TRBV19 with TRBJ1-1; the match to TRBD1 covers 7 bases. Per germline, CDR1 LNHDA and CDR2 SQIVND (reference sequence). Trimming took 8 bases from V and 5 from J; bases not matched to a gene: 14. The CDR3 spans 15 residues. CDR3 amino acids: CASARVLGGPTEAFF. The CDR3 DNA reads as TGTGCCAGTGCACGAGTTTTAGGGGGCCCTACTGAAGCTTTCTTT.

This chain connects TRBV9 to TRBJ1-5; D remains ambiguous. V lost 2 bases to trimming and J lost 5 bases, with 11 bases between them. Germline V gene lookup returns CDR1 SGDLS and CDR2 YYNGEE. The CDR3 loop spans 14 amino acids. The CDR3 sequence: CASSVHNNDQPQHF. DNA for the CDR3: TGTGCCAGCAGCGTTCACAATAACGATCAGCCCCAGCATTTT.

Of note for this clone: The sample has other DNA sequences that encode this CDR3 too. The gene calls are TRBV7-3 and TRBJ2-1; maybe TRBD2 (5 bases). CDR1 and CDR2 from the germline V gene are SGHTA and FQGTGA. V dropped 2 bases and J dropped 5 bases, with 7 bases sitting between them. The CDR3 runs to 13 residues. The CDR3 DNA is TGTGCCAGCAGCTTAGGACTGAACAATGAGCAGTTCTTC. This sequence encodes CASSLGLNNEQFF.

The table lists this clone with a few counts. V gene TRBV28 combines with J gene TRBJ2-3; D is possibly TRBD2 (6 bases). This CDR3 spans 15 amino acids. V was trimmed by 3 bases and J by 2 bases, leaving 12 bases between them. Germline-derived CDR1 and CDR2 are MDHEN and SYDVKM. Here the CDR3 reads CASSFGRENTDTQYF. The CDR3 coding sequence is TGTGCCAGCAGTTTTGGACGGGAGAACACAGATACGCAGTATTTT.

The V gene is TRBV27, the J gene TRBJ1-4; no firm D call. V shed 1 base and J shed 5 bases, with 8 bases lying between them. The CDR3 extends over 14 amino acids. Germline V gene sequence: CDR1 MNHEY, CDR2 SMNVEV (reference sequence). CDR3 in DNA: TGTGCCAGCAGTTTATACGGGATAAATGAAAAACTGTTTTTT. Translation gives CASSLYGINEKLFF. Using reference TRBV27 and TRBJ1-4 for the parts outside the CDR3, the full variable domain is EAQVTQNPRYLITVTGKKLTVTCSQNMNHEYMSWYRQDPGLGLRQIYYSMNVEVTDKGDVPEGYKVSRKEKRNFPLILESPSPNQTSLYFCASSLYGINEKLFFGSGTQLSVL.

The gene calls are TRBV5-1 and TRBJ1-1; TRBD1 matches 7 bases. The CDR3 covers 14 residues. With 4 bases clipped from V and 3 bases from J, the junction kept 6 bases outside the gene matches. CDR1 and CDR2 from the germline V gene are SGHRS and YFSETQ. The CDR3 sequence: CASSIQGWDTEAFF. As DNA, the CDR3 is TGCGCCAGCAGCATACAGGGGTGGGACACTGAAGCTTTCTTT.

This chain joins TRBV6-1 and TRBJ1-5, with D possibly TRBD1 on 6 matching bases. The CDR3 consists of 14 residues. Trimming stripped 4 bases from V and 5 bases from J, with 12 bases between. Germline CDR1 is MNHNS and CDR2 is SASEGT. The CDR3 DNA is TGTGCCAGCAGTGTTCGGGGACATGATCAGCCCCAGCATTTT. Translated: CASSVRGHDQPQHF.

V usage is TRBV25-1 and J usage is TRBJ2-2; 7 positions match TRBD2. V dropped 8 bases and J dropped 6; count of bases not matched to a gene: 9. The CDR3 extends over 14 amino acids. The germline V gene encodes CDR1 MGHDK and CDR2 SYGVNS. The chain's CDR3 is CASASSGGPGELFF. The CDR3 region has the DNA TGTGCCAGCGCCTCTTCGGGGGGACCCGGGGAGCTGTTTTTT.

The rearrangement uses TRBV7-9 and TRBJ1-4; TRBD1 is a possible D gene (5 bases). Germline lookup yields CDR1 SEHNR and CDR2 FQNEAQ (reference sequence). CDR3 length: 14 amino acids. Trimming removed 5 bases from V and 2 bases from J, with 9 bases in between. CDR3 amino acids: CASSQRQTNEKLFF. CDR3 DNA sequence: TGTGCCAGCAGCCAAAGACAGACTAATGAAAAACTGTTTTTT.

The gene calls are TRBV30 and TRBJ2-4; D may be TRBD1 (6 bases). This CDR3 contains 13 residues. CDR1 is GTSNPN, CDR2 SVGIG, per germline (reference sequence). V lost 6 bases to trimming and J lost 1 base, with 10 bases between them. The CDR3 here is CACTGTAKNIQYF. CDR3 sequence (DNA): TGTGCCTGTACAGGGACGGCCAAAAACATTCAGTACTTC.

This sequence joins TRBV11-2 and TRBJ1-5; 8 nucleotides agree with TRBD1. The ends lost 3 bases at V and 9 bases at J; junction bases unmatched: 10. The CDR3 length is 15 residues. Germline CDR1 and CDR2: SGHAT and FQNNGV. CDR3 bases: TGTGCCAGCAGCTTGGGGACAGGACTAAAGGGGCCCCAGCATTTT. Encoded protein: CASSLGTGLKGPQHF.

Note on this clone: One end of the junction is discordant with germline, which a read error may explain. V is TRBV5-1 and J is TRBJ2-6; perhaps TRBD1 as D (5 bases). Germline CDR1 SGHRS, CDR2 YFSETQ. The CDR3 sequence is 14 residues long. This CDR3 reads CASSYDSGANGLTF. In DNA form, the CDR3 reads TGCGCCAGCAGCTATGACTCTGGGGCCAACGGCCTGACTTTC.

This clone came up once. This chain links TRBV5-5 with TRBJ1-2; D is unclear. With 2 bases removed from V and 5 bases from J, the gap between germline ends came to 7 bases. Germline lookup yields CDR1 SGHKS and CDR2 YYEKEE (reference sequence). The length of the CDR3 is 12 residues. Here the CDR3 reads CASSLSSYGYTF. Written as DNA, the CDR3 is TGTGCCAGCAGCTTATCCAGTTATGGCTACACCTTC.

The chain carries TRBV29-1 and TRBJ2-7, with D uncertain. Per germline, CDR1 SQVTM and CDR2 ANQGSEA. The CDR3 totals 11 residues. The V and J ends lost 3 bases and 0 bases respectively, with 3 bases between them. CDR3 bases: TGCAGCGTTGACAGCTCCTACGAGCAGTACTTC. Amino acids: CSVDSSYEQYF.

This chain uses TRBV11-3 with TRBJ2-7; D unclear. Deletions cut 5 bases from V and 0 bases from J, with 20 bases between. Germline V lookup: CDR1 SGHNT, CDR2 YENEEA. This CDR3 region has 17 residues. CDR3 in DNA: TGTGCCAGCAGCCCCCCCCGGGTCCGGGTAGACTCCTACGAGCAGTACTTC. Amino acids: CASSPPRVRVDSYEQYF.

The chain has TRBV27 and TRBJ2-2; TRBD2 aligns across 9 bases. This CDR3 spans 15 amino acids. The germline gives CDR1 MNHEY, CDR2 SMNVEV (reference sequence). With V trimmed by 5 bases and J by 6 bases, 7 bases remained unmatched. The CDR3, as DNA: TGTGCCAGCAGTATTCTAGCGGGAAGGGCCGGGGAGCTGTTTTTT. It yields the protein CASSILAGRAGELFF.

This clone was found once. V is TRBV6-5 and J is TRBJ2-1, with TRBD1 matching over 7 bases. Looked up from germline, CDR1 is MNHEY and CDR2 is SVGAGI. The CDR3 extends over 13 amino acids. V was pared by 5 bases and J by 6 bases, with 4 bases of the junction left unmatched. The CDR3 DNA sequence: TGTGCCAGCAGTCGGGACAGCCTCAATGAGCAGTTCTTC. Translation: CASSRDSLNEQFF.

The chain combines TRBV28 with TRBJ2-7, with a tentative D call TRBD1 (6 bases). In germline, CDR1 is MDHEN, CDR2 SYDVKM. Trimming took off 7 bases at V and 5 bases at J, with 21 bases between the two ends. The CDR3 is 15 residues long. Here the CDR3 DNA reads TGTGCCAGCACCTCAGTGGGGGCTCGGATGAACGAGCAGTACTTC. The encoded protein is CASTSVGARMNEQYF.

The CDR3 here is CASSGLAGVKSYEQYF. For the CDR3, the DNA is TGCGCCAGCAGTGGACTAGCGGGAGTGAAGTCCTACGAGCAGTACTTC. The chain links TRBV5-1 to TRBJ2-7; 13 bases match TRBD2. This CDR3 is 16 amino acids long. Germline CDR1 is SGHRS and CDR2 is YFSETQ. Germline trimming cut 5 bases from V and 1 base from J; bases unmatched to any gene: 6.

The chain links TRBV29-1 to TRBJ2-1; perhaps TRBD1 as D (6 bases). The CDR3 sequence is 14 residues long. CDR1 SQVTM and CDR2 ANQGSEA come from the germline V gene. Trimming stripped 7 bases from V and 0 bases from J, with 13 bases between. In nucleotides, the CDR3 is TGCAGCGCCCGACAGGCTGGCTCCTACAATGAGCAGTTCTTC. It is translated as CSARQAGSYNEQFF.

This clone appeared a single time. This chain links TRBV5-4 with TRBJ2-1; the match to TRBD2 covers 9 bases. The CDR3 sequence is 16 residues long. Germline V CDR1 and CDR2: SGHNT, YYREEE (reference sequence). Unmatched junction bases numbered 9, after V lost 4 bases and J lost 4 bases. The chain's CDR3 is CASSEGRLAGYNEQFF. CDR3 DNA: TGTGCCAGCAGCGAAGGCCGGCTAGCGGGGTACAATGAGCAGTTCTTC.

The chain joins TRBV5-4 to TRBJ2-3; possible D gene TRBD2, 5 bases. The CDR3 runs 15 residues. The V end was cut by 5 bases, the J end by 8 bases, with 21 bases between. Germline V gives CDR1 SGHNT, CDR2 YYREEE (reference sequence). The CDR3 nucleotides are TGTGCCAGCAGACCGGACTCCATCCCATCGGGTACGCAGTATTTT. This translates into CASRPDSIPSGTQYF.